One and the same sample provided the 17 T cell receptor beta chains below, sequenced in a study of T cell repertoires in cytomegalovirus infection. One entry per CDR3 protein results from TCRdb running MiXCR on the reads. The data hold approximately 110,000 distinct CDR3 sequences, with about 40% observed a single time. For these receptors, no antigen is known. Sequenced here: CD8+ T cells from cultured PBMCs, sampled from culture after CMV antigen stimulation. Receptor source: a human donor in good health (CMV status not recorded). Some clones in this sample may be carry-over from other donors' samples.

This clonotype came up many times. V and J are TRBV27 and TRBJ2-1; D tentatively reads TRBD1 or TRBD2 (6 bases each). This CDR3 spans 13 amino acids. Germline CDR1 MNHEY, CDR2 SMNVEV (reference sequence). V was pared by 6 bases and J by 7 bases, with 13 bases between. CDR3 sequence: CASRAGAGNEQFF. Here the CDR3 DNA reads TGTGCCAGCAGAGCAGGGGCGGGGAATGAGCAGTTCTTC.

This clonotype was counted at least ten times. This chain connects TRBV7-3 to TRBJ2-3; D gene unclear. Germline-derived CDR1 and CDR2 are SGHTA and FQGTGA. The CDR3 is made up of 10 amino acids. V lost 9 bases and J 0 bases, leaving 1 base between the germline ends. The CDR3 region has the DNA TGTGCCAGGAGCACAGATACGCAGTATTTT. Protein: CARSTDTQYF. Full variable domain (missing parts from reference TRBV7-3 and TRBJ2-3): GAGVSQTPSNKVTEKGKYVELRCDPISGHTALYWYRQSLGQGPEFLIYFQGTGAADDSGLPNDRFFAVRPEGSVSTLKIQRTERGDSAVYLCARSTDTQYFGPGTRLTVL.

This clonotype has just a few counts. The CDR3 DNA follows: TGTGCCAGCTATCACGGGACAGGGGAGCAGACCCAGTACTTC. Its protein is CASYHGTGEQTQYF. The chain links TRBV28 to TRBJ2-5, with 10 bases that match TRBD1. Germline lookup yields CDR1 MDHEN and CDR2 SYDVKM. Trimming took 8 bases from V and 6 from J; bases not matched to a gene: 9. This CDR3 has 14 residues.

The V call is TRBV19, the J call TRBJ2-1; 9 positions match TRBD1. The CDR3 spans 18 residues. The V and J ends lost 6 bases and 7 bases, in that order; junction bases with no gene match: 19. Germline V gene data show CDR1 as LNHDA and CDR2 as SQIVND (reference sequence). CDR3 sequence reads: CASSRDRVSPSRGNEQFF. The CDR3, as DNA: TGTGCCAGTAGCCGGGACAGGGTATCCCCTTCGCGTGGGAATGAGCAGTTCTTC. The full variable domain, completed using reference TRBV19 and TRBJ2-1, is DGGITQSPKYLFRKEGQNVTLSCEQNLNHDAMYWYRQDPGQGLRLIYYSQIVNDFQKGDIAEGYSVSREKKESFPLTVTSAQKNPTAFYLCASSRDRVSPSRGNEQFFGPGTRLTVL.

This clonotype was counted a single time. The chain uses TRBV7-4 and TRBJ1-2, with 7 positions matching TRBD1. V shed 0 bases and J 0 bases; nucleotides not matched to a gene: 7. The CDR3 sequence is 17 residues long. From germline, CDR1 is SGHVT and CDR2 SQSDAQ. The CDR3 region has the DNA TGTGCCAGCAGCTTAGCGGGACAGTTAAGTCCTAACTATGGCTACACCTTC. It is translated as CASSLAGQLSPNYGYTF.

This clonotype showed up just a few times. This rearrangement joins TRBV4-1 to TRBJ2-7, with D possibly TRBD1 on 5 matching bases. This CDR3 has 15 amino acids. The V gene's germline CDR1 is MGHRA and CDR2 YSYEKL. V lost 0 bases and J lost 0, with 9 bases in between. CDR3 coding DNA: TGCGCCAGCAGCCAAGAACGACAGAGCTCCTACGAGCAGTACTTC. It is translated as CASSQERQSSYEQYF.

V and J are TRBV7-6 and TRBJ1-5, with D possibly matching TRBD1 (5 bases). V lost 5 bases, J lost 0 bases, and 8 bases lay in between. Germline CDR1 SGHVS, CDR2 FNYEAQ. The CDR3 sequence is 14 residues long. The CDR3 loop is CASSATVSNQPQHF. In nucleotides, the CDR3 is TGTGCCAGCAGCGCGACAGTTAGCAATCAGCCCCAGCATTTT.

The V call is TRBV10-3, the J call TRBJ2-3; 13 positions match TRBD2. Germline trimming cut 6 bases from V and 4 bases from J; bases unmatched to any gene: 4. This CDR3 spans 15 amino acids. CDR1 and CDR2 (germline): ENHRY, SYGVKD. The CDR3 sequence is CAISTSGGEADTQYF. In DNA form, the CDR3 reads TGTGCCATCAGCACTAGCGGGGGGGAGGCAGATACGCAGTATTTT.

CDR3: CASSYETEGNNEQFF. CDR3 nucleotides: TGTGCCAGCAGTTACGAGACCGAGGGGAACAATGAGCAGTTCTTC. The chain links TRBV6-5 to TRBJ2-1, with D possibly called TRBD1 or TRBD2 (5 bases each). CDR3 length: 15 residues. Deletions cut 2 bases from V and 5 bases from J, with 13 bases between. Germline V gives CDR1 MNHEY, CDR2 SVGAGI.

This clonotype was counted between two and nine times. V usage is TRBV10-3 and J usage is TRBJ2-7; D may match TRBD1 or TRBD2 (6 bases each). The CDR3 has 14 amino acids. Germline lookup yields CDR1 ENHRY and CDR2 SYGVKD. The V end was cut by 5 bases, the J end by 4 bases, with 15 bases between. CDR3 DNA sequence: TGTGCCATCAGTCCCCCAGGGGCGGGGTACGAGCAGTACTTC. It is translated as CAISPPGAGYEQYF.

The J gene is TRBJ1-4, the V gene TRBV4-2, with a tentative D call TRBD1 (6 bases). Germline V gene lookup returns CDR1 LGHNA and CDR2 YNFKEQ. V lost 0 bases to trimming and J lost 3 bases, with 8 bases between them. The CDR3 totals 15 residues. Written as DNA, the CDR3 is TGTGCCAGCAGCCAAGATAACAGGGCTAATGAAAAACTGTTTTTT. Its translation is CASSQDNRANEKLFF.

The chain carries TRBV27 and TRBJ1-6; 7 bases map to TRBD1. The CDR3 totals 16 residues. V shed 3 bases and J 4 bases; nucleotides not matched to a gene: 6. CDR1 MNHEY and CDR2 SMNVEV come from the germline V gene (reference sequence). The CDR3 bases are TGTGCCAGCAGTTTCTCCGGGACAGTTTATAATTCACCCCTCCACTTT. Translating gives CASSFSGTVYNSPLHF.

The V and J genes are TRBV7-4 and TRBJ1-5; possible D gene TRBD1, 5 bases. Germline V gives CDR1 SGHVT, CDR2 SQSDAQ. The CDR3 contains 13 residues. With 6 bases removed from V and 4 bases from J, the gap between germline ends came to 10 bases. Written as DNA, the CDR3 is TGTGCCAGCAGGGAAGGGGATAATCAGCCCCAGCATTTT. This gives the protein CASREGDNQPQHF.

The chain is built from TRBV7-3 and TRBJ2-1; D might be TRBD2 (7 bases). V lost 6 bases to trimming and J lost 8 bases, with 11 bases between them. Looked up from germline, CDR1 is SGHTA and CDR2 is FQGTGA. This CDR3 comprises 12 residues. The DNA of the CDR3 is TGTGCCAGCAGTGAAGGGGGGGATGAGCAGTTCTTC. Protein sequence: CASSEGGDEQFF.

This rearrangement joins TRBV9 to TRBJ2-3; no clear D. The germline V gene has CDR1 SGDLS and CDR2 YYNGEE. The ends were cut back, 4 bases at V and 2 bases at J, with 8 bases in the middle. The CDR3 consists of 13 residues. CDR3 nucleotides: TGTGCCAGCAGCTCATCCATCACAGATACGCAGTATTTT. Translating it yields CASSSSITDTQYF.

The chain combines TRBV15 with TRBJ1-2; D not certain. Between the trimmed V and J ends, which lost 2 bases and 8 bases, there was a span of 15 bases. The CDR3 extends over 14 amino acids. Looked up from germline, CDR1 is LNHNV and CDR2 is YYDKDF (reference sequence). The CDR3 is CATSRPDQREGYTF. As DNA, the CDR3 is TGTGCCACCAGCAGACCCGACCAGAGGGAAGGCTACACCTTC. The variable domain in full, completed from reference TRBV15 and TRBJ1-2, reads DAMVIQNPRYQVTQFGKPVTLSCSQTLNHNVMYWYQQKSSQAPKLLFHYYDKDFNNEADTPDNFQSRRPNTSFCFLDIRSPGLGDTAMYLCATSRPDQREGYTFGSGTRLTVV.

This clonotype was counted a few times. This rearrangement joins TRBV27 to TRBJ1-1; the D gene is possibly TRBD1 (5 bases). The CDR3 loop spans 14 amino acids. Trimming stripped 0 bases from V and 4 bases from J, with 9 bases between. CDR1 and CDR2 from the germline V gene are MNHEY and SMNVEV (reference sequence). The CDR3 region is CASSLSGGFTEAFF. CDR3 nucleotides: TGTGCCAGCAGTTTATCTGGGGGGTTCACTGAAGCTTTCTTT.